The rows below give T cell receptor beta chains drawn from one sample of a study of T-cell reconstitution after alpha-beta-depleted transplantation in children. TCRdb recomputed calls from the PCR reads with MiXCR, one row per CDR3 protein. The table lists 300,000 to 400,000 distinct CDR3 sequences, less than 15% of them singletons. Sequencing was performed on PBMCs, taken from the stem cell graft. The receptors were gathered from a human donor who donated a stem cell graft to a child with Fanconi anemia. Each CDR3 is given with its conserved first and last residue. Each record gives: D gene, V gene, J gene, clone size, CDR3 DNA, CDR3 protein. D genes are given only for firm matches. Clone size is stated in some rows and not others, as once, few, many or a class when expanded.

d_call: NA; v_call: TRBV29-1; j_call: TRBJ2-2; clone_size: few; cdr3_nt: TGCAGCGTTGCCTGGGGCACCGGGGAGCTGTTTTTT; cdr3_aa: CSVAWGTGELFF
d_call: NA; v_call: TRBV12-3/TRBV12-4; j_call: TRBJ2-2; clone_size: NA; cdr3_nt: NA; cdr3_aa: CASSSSTGFTGELFF
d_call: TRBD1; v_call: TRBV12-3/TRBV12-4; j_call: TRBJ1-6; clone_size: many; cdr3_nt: TGTGCCAGCAGCTTCGGACAGGGGTTCGTTTCACCCCTCCACTTT; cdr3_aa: CASSFGQGFVSPLHF
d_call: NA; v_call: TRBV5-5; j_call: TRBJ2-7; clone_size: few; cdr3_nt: TGTGCCAGCAGCTTCGACAGGATACCCTACGAGCAGTACTTC; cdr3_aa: CASSFDRIPYEQYF
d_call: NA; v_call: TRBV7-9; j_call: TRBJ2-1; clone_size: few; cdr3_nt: TGTGCCAGCAGCTTACCGGGTATGGTCAATGAGCAGTTCTTC; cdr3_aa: CASSLPGMVNEQFF
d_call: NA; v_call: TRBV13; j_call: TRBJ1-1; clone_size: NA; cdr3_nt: TGTGCCAGCATCCTAATGGGGGAGGGGGAAGCTTTCTTT; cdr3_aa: CASILMGEGEAFF
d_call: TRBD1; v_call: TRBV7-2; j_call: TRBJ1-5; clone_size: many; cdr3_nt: TGTGCCAGCAGCTTAGCCGGGACAGAAAATCAGCCCCAGCATTTT; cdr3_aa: CASSLAGTENQPQHF
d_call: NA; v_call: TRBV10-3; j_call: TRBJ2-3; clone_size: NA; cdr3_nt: TGTGCCATCGGAGGGGTATCCCACACAGATACGCAGTATTTT; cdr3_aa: CAIGGVSHTDTQYF
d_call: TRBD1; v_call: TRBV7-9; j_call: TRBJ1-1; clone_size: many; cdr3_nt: TGTGCCAGCAGCCCGAGAGGGACAGGGATTAACACTGAAGCTTTCTTT; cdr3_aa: CASSPRGTGINTEAFF
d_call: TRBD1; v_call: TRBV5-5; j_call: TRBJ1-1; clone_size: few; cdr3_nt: TGTGCCAGCAGCTCTAGACAGGGGCTCACTGAAGCTTTCTTT; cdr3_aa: CASSSRQGLTEAFF
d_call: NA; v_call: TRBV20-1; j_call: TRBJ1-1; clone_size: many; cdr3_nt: TGCAGTGCTAGAACAACAGGGAGAACCCCTGAAGCTTTCTTT; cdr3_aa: CSARTTGRTPEAFF
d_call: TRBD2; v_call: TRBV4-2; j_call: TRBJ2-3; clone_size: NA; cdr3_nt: TGTGCCAGCAGCCAAAGGACCCCACTAGCGGGGGGGCGTACAGATACGCAGTATTTT; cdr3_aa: CASSQRTPLAGGRTDTQYF
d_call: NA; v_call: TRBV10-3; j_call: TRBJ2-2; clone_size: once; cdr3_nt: TGTGCCATCCCAGCACAGGGGAACACCGGGGAGCTGTTTTTT; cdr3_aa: CAIPAQGNTGELFF
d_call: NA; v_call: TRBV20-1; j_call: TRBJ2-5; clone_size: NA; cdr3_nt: TGCAGTGCTAAACAGAGTGGGGGAGAGACCCAGTACTTC; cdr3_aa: CSAKQSGGETQYF
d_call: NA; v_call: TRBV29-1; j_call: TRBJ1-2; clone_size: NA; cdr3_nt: TGCAGCGTTGAAGATGGGGCCGGGAGAGGCTACACCTTC; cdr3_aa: CSVEDGAGRGYTF
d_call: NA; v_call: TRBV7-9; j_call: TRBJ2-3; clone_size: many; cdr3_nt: TGTGCCAGCAGAAGGGATAGCACAGATACGCAGTATTTT; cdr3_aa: CASRRDSTDTQYF
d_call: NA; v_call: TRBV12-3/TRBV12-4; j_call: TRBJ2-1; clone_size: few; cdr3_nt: TGTGCCAGCAGTTTCGGCGATGAGCAGTTCTTC; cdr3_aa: CASSFGDEQFF
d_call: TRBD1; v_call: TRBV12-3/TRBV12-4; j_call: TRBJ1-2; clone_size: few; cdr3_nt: TGTGCCAGCAGTTTAACGGACAGGGCCCAAGGGGGCTACACCTTC; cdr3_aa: CASSLTDRAQGGYTF
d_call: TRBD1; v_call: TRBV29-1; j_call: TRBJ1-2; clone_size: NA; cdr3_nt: TGCAGCGTTCTGTCTCCAGGGGGTGGCTACACCTTC; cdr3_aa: CSVLSPGGGYTF
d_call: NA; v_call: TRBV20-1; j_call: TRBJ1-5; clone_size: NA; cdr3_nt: TGCAGTGCTAGTCCCGCTAGCAATCAGCCCCAGCATTTT; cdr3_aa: CSASPASNQPQHF
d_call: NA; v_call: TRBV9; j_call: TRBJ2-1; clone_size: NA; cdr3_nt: TGTGCCAGCAGCGCCACCGGGACTTCCTATTACAATGAGCAGTTCTTC; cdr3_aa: CASSATGTSYYNEQFF
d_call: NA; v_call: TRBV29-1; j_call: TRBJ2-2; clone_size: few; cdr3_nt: TGCAGCGTTGGGGCTAACGCGAACACCGGGGAGCTGTTTTTT; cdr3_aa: CSVGANANTGELFF
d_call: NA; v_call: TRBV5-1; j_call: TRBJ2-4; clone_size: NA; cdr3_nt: TGCGCCAGCAGGGATAGTCAGGGGGGAAACATTCAGTACTTC; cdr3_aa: CASRDSQGGNIQYF
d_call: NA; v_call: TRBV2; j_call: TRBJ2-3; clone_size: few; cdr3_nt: TGTGCCAGCGGGTCCAATCAGGGCACAGATACGCAGTATTTT; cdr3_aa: CASGSNQGTDTQYF
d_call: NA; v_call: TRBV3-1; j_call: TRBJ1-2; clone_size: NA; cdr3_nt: TGTGCCAGCAGCCAGCGTAACAGCGAGAAACTCTATGGCTACACCTTC; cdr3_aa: CASSQRNSEKLYGYTF
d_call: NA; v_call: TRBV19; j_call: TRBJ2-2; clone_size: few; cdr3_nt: TGTGCCAGTAGACCCCTATCTGCCGGGGAGCTGTTTTTT; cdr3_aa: CASRPLSAGELFF
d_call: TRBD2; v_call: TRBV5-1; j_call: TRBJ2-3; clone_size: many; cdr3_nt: TGCGCCAGCAGCTTGTGGCGGGGGGCGACCACAGATACGCAGTATTTT; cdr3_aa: CASSLWRGATTDTQYF
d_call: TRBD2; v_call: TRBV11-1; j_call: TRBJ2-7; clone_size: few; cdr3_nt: TGTGCCAGCAGTTACAGCGGGGGACGGCCGTTCTACGAGCAGTACTTC; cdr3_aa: CASSYSGGRPFYEQYF
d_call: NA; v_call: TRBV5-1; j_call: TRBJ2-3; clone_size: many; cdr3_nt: TGCGCCAGCAGCCCGGACGGATGGGATACGCAGTATTTT; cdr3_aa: CASSPDGWDTQYF
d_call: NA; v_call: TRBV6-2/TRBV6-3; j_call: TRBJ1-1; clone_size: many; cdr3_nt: TGTGCCAGCAGCCACCATATGGGCGACACTGAAGCTTTCTTT; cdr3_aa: CASSHHMGDTEAFF
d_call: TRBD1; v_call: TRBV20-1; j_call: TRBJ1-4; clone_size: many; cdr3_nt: TGCAGTGCTAATTTCAGGGGGTCTATAGATGAAAAACTGTTTTTT; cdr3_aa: CSANFRGSIDEKLFF
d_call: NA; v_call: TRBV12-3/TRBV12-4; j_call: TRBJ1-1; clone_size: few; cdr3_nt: TGTGCCAGCAGTTTAGACGGCGGTGAAGCTTTCTTT; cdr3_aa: CASSLDGGEAFF
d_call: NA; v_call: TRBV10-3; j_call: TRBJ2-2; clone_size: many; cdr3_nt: TGTGCCATCAGGGGGGTATCCGGGGAGCTGTTTTTT; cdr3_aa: CAIRGVSGELFF
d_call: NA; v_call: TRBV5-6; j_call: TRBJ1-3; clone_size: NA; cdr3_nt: TGTGCCAGCAGCTTGGTAGGGGACCGGGGCTTCGGAAACACCATATATTTT; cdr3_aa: CASSLVGDRGFGNTIYF
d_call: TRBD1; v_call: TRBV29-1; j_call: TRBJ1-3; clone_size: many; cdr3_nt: TGCAGCGCGCTATCCGGGACAGAAAGTTTATACTCTGGAAACACCATATATTTT; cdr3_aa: CSALSGTESLYSGNTIYF
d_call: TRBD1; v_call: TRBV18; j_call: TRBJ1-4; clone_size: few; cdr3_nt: TGTGCCAGCTCATCGCGACAGGGGGCAACTAATGAAAAACTGTTTTTT; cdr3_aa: CASSSRQGATNEKLFF
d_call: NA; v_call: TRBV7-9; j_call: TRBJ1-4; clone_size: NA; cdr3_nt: TGTGCCAGCAGCTCAACGGGGGGTGCTAATGAAAAACTGTTTTTT; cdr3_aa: CASSSTGGANEKLFF
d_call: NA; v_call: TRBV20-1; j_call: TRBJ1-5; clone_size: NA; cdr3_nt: TGCAGTGCTAGACCCCCTCTCCCGGGGGGTAATCAGCCCCAGCATTTT; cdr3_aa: CSARPPLPGGNQPQHF
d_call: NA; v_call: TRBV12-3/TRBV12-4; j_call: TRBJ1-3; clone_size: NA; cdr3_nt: TGTGCCAGCAGTTTAGTCGCCCCCGCAGCTGGAAACACCATATATTTT; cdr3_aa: CASSLVAPAAGNTIYF
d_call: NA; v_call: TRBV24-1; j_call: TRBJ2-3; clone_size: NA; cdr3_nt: TGTGCCACCAGTGATCCAAAGGAAGGGGACACAGATACGCAGTATTTT; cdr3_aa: CATSDPKEGDTDTQYF
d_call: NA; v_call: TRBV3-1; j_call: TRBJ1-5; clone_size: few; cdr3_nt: TGTGCCACCAGCCAAGATCACTACGGCAATCAGCCCCAGCATTTT; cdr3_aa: CATSQDHYGNQPQHF
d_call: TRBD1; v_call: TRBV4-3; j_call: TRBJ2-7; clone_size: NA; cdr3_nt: TGCGCCAGCAGCTTCCGGACAGGACCCTACGAGCAGTACTTC; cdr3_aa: CASSFRTGPYEQYF
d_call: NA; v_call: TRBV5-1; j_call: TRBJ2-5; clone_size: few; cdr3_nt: TGCGCCAGCAGCCCGGGGGGCACAGGGCAAGAGACCCAGTACTTC; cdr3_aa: CASSPGGTGQETQYF
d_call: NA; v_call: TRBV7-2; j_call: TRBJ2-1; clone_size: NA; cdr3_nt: TGTGCCAGCAGCTTACAGCCGGTGGCCCTGAATGAGCAGTTCTTC; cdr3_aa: CASSLQPVALNEQFF
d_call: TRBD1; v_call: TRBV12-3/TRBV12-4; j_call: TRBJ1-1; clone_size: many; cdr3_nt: TGTGCCAGCAGTTCGGGGACAGGGCTTGTAAAAGCCTTCTTT; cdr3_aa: CASSSGTGLVKAFF
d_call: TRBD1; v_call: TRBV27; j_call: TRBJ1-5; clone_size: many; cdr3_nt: TGTGCCAGCGCAAGGGACAGGGTCCATCAGCCCCAGCATTTT; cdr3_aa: CASARDRVHQPQHF
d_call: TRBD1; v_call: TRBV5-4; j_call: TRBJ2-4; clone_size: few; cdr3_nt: TGTGCCAGCAGCTCCGGGACAGGGGTTAACCTAGCCAAAAACATTCAGTACTTC; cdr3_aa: CASSSGTGVNLAKNIQYF
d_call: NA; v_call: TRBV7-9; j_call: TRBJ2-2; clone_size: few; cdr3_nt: TGTGCCAGCAGCGCCTCTAGTTCTTACACCGGGGAGCTGTTTTTT; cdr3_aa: CASSASSSYTGELFF
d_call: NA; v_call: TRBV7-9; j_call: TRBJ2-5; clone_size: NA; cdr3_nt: TGTGCCAGCAGGGCCGGGGGACCCACAACCGAAGAGACCCAGTACTTC; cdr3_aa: CASRAGGPTTEETQYF
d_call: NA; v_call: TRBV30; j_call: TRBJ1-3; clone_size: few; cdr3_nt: TGTGCCTGGAGTGGAGGGGCGGCGGACACCATATATTTT; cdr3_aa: CAWSGGAADTIYF